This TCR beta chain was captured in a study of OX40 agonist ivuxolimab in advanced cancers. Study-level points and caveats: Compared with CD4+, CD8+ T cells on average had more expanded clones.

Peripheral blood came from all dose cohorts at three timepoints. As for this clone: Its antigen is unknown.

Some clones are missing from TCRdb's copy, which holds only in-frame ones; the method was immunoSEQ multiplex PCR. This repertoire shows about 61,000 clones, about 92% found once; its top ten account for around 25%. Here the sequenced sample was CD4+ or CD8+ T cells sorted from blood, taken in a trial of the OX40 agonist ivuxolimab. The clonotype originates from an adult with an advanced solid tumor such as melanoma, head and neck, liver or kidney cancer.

Here the CDR3 reads CASSPRGSFRQPQHF. For the CDR3, the DNA is TGTGCCAGCTCACCACGGGGGTCTTTTCGTCAGCCCCAGCATTTT. V gene TRBV18 combines with J gene TRBJ1-5; weak D call: TRBD1 (5 bases). Trimming cost V 1 base and J 6 bases, with 13 bases left between them. Germline CDR1 is KGHSH and CDR2 is LQKENI. The CDR3 contains 15 residues.